This TCR beta chain was identified during a study of T cell changes during pregnancy in multiple sclerosis. Per the germline V gene, CDR1 is LNHDA and CDR2 is SQIVND (reference sequence). V was shortened by 4 bases and J by 1 base, with 16 bases between the two germline ends. The CDR3 spans 16 residues. Assay used: immunoSEQ multiplex PCR; TCRdb lists only in-frame clones, some missing. Here the sample spans 50,000 or so clones, about 90% being singletons. The material sequenced was CD4+ T cells from peripheral blood mononuclear cells, taken after pregnancy. This clonotype originated in a female donor in good health, enrolled as a control in a pregnancy study. The rearrangement uses TRBV19 and TRBJ1-1, with a weak D call TRBD1 (5 bases). The CDR3 DNA follows: TGTGCCAGTAGTACCCAGGGTTCACGATGGAACACTGAAGCTTTCTTT. This codes for CASSTQGSRWNTEAFF.